Listed below are T cell receptor beta chains from one sample, sequenced in a study of T cells after posttransplantation cyclophosphamide. The table came from immunoSEQ multiplex PCR; TCRdb's copy has only in-frame clones and leaves some out. This table holds roughly 49,000 clones with no singletons; the top ten claim around 2.2%. Sequencing was done on a sample of PBMCs. The receptors come from a man aged 35 to 55 in good health, CMV-negative, and a related stem cell transplant donor. The CDR3 runs from the conserved cysteine through the conserved F or W. The D gene is left open where the match is weak. Clone size is given as how often the clone was seen (once, few, many) or a class if it is expanded.

>TRBJ2-7|many|16|TRBD1|TRBV28
CASSFSRDRGTYEQYF
TGTGCCAGCAGTTTCTCCCGGGACAGGGGTACCTACGAGCAGTACTTC
>TRBJ2-1|many|12|TRBD2|TRBV7-9
CASSSEREEQFF
TGTGCCAGCAGCTCTGAGCGGGAGGAGCAGTTCTTC
>TRBJ2-1|many|13|-|TRBV7-2
CASSLGPNNEQFF
TGTGCCAGCAGCTTAGGTCCTAACAATGAGCAGTTCTTC
>TRBJ2-2|many|15|-|TRBV6-1
CASRAGRSRPGELFF
TGTGCCAGCAGGGCAGGGAGGTCGCGTCCCGGGGAGCTGTTTTTT
>TRBJ1-4|many|15|TRBD1|TRBV7-9
CASSWRTGGNEKLFF
TGTGCCAGCAGCTGGCGGACAGGGGGAAATGAAAAACTGTTTTTT
>TRBJ2-2|many|16|-|TRBV9
CASSVAGQANTGELFF
TGTGCCAGCAGCGTAGCGGGACAAGCGAACACCGGGGAGCTGTTTTTT
>TRBJ2-7|many|14|TRBD2|TRBV28
CASSFPGLDYEQYF
TGTGCCAGCAGTTTTCCGGGACTAGACTACGAGCAGTACTTC
>TRBJ2-1|many|15|-|TRBV11-3
CASSEQPQGGDEQFF
TGTGCCAGCAGCGAACAACCACAGGGTGGCGATGAGCAGTTCTTC
>TRBJ1-2|many|14|-|TRBV19
CASSVQGNLYGYTF
TGTGCCAGTAGCGTTCAGGGGAATCTCTATGGCTACACCTTC
>TRBJ1-2|many|13|-|TRBV5-1
CASSSTGNRGYTF
TGCGCCAGCAGCTCCACAGGGAATCGTGGCTACACCTTC
>TRBJ2-3|many|12|TRBD1|TRBV2
CASSAHGTVGYF
TGTGCCAGCAGTGCCCACGGGACAGTGGGGTATTTT
>TRBJ2-1|many|17|TRBD2|TRBV19
CASSILRPSGSVNEQFF
TGTGCCAGTAGTATATTACGCCCTAGCGGGAGTGTGAATGAGCAGTTCTTC
>TRBJ2-3|many|16|-|TRBV4-2
CASSQDLARGTDTQYF
TGTGCCAGCAGCCAAGATTTGGCTAGAGGCACAGATACGCAGTATTTT
>TRBJ2-3|many|14|-|TRBV28
CASSFGSSEDTQYF
TGTGCCAGCAGTTTCGGGAGTTCCGAGGATACGCAGTATTTT
>TRBJ2-3|many|14|-|TRBV19
CASSMGRITDTQYF
TGTGCCAGTAGTATGGGCAGGATCACAGATACGCAGTATTTT
>TRBJ1-6|many|14|-|TRBV5-1
CASSLEEGYSPLHF
TGCGCCAGCAGCTTGGAGGAGGGATATTCACCCCTCCACTTT
>TRBJ1-2|many|16|TRBD1|TRBV7-9
CASSSPHRGGGYGYTF
TGTGCCAGCAGCTCCCCACACAGGGGAGGAGGCTATGGCTACACCTTC
>TRBJ1-2|many|12|TRBD1|TRBV6-6
CASISGGSGYTF
TGTGCCAGCATCTCAGGGGGGAGTGGCTACACCTTC
>TRBJ2-3|many|17|TRBD2|TRBV4-2
CASSSRPRLAVSDTQYF
TGTGCCAGCAGCTCCCGTCCCAGACTAGCGGTTTCGGATACGCAGTATTTT
>TRBJ2-5|many|14|TRBD1|TRBV15
CATIGTDPQETQYF
TGTGCCACAATAGGGACAGACCCACAAGAGACCCAGTACTTC
>TRBJ2-7|many|16|TRBD1|TRBV5-5
CASSASGQGGSYEQYF
TGTGCCAGCAGCGCCTCCGGACAGGGGGGGTCCTACGAGCAGTACTTC
>TRBJ2-2|many|17|TRBD2|TRBV11-2
CASSPWAGGPARGGAFF
TGTGCCAGCAGCCCCTGGGCGGGAGGGCCGGCACGGGGAGGGGCGTTTTTT